The 25 T cell receptor beta chains reported below all come from one sample, sequenced in a study of blood T cell repertoires in COVID-19. Sequencing used immunoSEQ multiplex PCR; TCRdb keeps in-frame clones, though not all of them. The sample holds 350,000 to 400,000 clones, about 90% seen once. Source material: PBMCs or T cells enriched from blood (not recorded which). These receptors all stem from a man aged 40-49 years in a cohort exposed to, infected with or recovered from COVID-19 (not recorded which).

The chain couples TRBV6-5 to TRBJ2-2, with D perhaps TRBD2 (7 bases). From germline, CDR1 is MNHEY and CDR2 SVGAGI. The CDR3 runs 14 residues. V was clipped by 4 bases and J by 4 bases, with 10 bases between them. The CDR3 sequence is CASSLRGGTGELFF. The DNA for the CDR3 is TGTGCCAGCAGTTTAAGGGGGGGCACCGGGGAGCTGTTTTTT.

This chain connects TRBV6-5 to TRBJ1-1; tentatively, D is TRBD1 (6 bases). V was clipped by 5 bases and J by 4 bases, with 11 bases between them. The germline gives CDR1 MNHEY, CDR2 SVGAGI. The CDR3 loop spans 13 amino acids. The CDR3 region has the DNA TGTGCCAGCAGTATGGGGGCCCTCACTGAAGCTTTCTTT. It yields the protein CASSMGALTEAFF.

The V call is TRBV5-6, the J call TRBJ2-2; the D is unclear. Germline V gives CDR1 SGHDT, CDR2 YYEEEE. V was pared by 7 bases and J by 0 bases, with 7 bases between. The CDR3 loop spans 13 amino acids. The CDR3 loop is CASFQSNTGELFF. CDR3 coding DNA: TGTGCCAGCTTCCAGTCGAACACCGGGGAGCTGTTTTTT.

The chain recombines TRBV11-2 with TRBJ1-1; D call uncertain. This CDR3 contains 14 residues. Germline V gene data show CDR1 as SGHAT and CDR2 as FQNNGV. The ends were cut back, 3 bases at V and 0 bases at J, with 8 bases in the middle. The CDR3 region has the DNA TGTGCCAGCAGCTTTCACACAGTGAACACTGAAGCTTTCTTT. Protein product: CASSFHTVNTEAFF.

The gene calls are TRBV15 and TRBJ1-2, with TRBD1 matching 9 bases. CDR1 and CDR2 from the germline V gene are LNHNV and YYDKDF (reference sequence). Losses at the gene ends were 7 bases for V and 7 bases for J; bases not matched to a gene: 10. The CDR3 totals 14 residues. The CDR3, as DNA: TGTGCCACCAACCGGGACAGGGTTATCTCTGGCTACACCTTC. Its translation: CATNRDRVISGYTF.

The rearrangement uses TRBV6-5 and TRBJ1-5, with D possibly TRBD1 on 6 matching bases. Germline CDR1 MNHEY, CDR2 SVGAGI. CDR3 length: 15 residues. Trimming took off 5 bases at V and 1 base at J, with 12 bases between the two ends. CDR3 loop: CASSPTGVSNQPQHF. The CDR3, as DNA: TGTGCCAGCAGTCCGACAGGAGTGAGCAATCAGCCCCAGCATTTT.

This clone was found once. This chain links TRBV5-5 with TRBJ2-5, with TRBD1 matching 7 bases. Germline assignment: CDR1 SGHKS and CDR2 YYEKEE (reference sequence). The trim removed 3 bases at V and 7 bases at J, leaving 12 bases unmatched. This CDR3 contains 15 residues. In DNA form, the CDR3 reads TGTGCCAGCAGCTCCGGGACAGACTATTTGGGGACCCAGTACTTC. Amino acid sequence: CASSSGTDYLGTQYF.

The CDR3 region has the DNA TGCGCCAGCAGTGAGTCCGGGTCTAGCGGATCCGATACGCAGTATTTT. Translated, it gives CASSESGSSGSDTQYF. The chain carries TRBV10-1 and TRBJ2-3; 7 bases are shared with TRBD2. J gave up 6 bases and V 0 bases, and 9 bases lay outside the gene matches. CDR1 is WNHNN, CDR2 SYGVQD, per germline (reference sequence). The CDR3 is 16 residues long.

This chain joins TRBV6-5 and TRBJ1-5, with D unresolved. V lost 0 bases, J lost 4 bases, and 7 bases lay in between. Germline-derived CDR1 and CDR2 are MNHEY and SVGAGI. The CDR3 consists of 14 residues. The CDR3 reads CASSYSNRNQPQHF. Written as DNA, the CDR3 is TGTGCCAGCAGTTACTCGAACAGAAATCAGCCCCAGCATTTT.

This clone was detected only a few times. The genes are TRBV5-6 and TRBJ2-2; 7 bases are a match to TRBD1. Germline V gene lookup returns CDR1 SGHDT and CDR2 YYEEEE. The CDR3 has 15 residues. With 2 bases clipped from V and 1 base from J, the junction kept 2 bases outside the gene matches. The CDR3 protein is CASSFRTGNTGELFF. CDR3 sequence (DNA): TGTGCCAGCAGCTTTAGGACAGGGAACACCGGGGAGCTGTTTTTT.

V gene TRBV2 combines with J gene TRBJ2-3, with TRBD2 matching over 12 bases. The trim removed 9 bases at V and 0 bases at J, leaving 1 base unmatched. CDR3 length equals 14 residues. The germline CDR1 and CDR2 sequences are SNHLY and FYNNEI. The CDR3 reads CASGTSGSTDTQYF. Written as DNA, the CDR3 is TGTGCCAGTGGGACTAGCGGGAGCACAGATACGCAGTATTTT.

The chain joins TRBV7-8 to TRBJ2-7, with 15 bases fitting TRBD2. V lost 1 base, J lost 2 bases, and 3 bases stayed unmatched. CDR3 length: 17 residues. Germline CDR1 is SGHVS and CDR2 is FQNEAQ. CDR3 bases: TGTGCCAGCAGCTTAGGAGGACTAGCGGGAGGGCCCTACGAGCAGTACTTC. As protein: CASSLGGLAGGPYEQYF.

V usage is TRBV5-4 and J usage is TRBJ2-2; 7 nucleotides agree with TRBD2. Germline-derived CDR1 and CDR2 are SGHNT and YYREEE (reference sequence). V shed 0 bases, J shed 6 bases, and the junction held 2 bases outside the gene matches. CDR3 length: 14 amino acids. Here the CDR3 reads CASSLGEGAGELFF. Here the CDR3 DNA reads TGTGCCAGCAGCTTGGGGGAGGGAGCCGGGGAGCTGTTTTTT. Full variable domain (remainder filled in from reference TRBV5-4 and TRBJ2-2): ETGVTQSPTHLIKTRGQQVTLRCSSQSGHNTVSWYQQALGQGPQFIFQYYREEENGRGNFPPRFSGLQFPNYSSELNVNALELDDSALYLCASSLGEGAGELFFGEGSRLTVL.

This chain uses TRBV6-5 with TRBJ2-3; possibly TRBD2 for D (5 bases). This CDR3 region has 15 residues. V gave up 2 bases and J gave up 0 bases, with 9 bases separating them. Germline values: CDR1 MNHEY, CDR2 SVGAGI. CDR3: CASSYSGSSTDTQYF. The CDR3 region has the DNA TGTGCCAGCAGTTACAGCGGATCTAGCACAGATACGCAGTATTTT.

The chain carries TRBV5-6 and TRBJ1-2; tentative D call: TRBD1 (5 bases). Looked up from germline, CDR1 is SGHDT and CDR2 is YYEEEE. The CDR3 is 15 residues long. V was cut by 0 bases and J by 3 bases, with 12 bases left in between. DNA for the CDR3: TGTGCCAGCAGCTTGGTCGGCAGGGCAGACTATGGCTACACCTTC. It yields the protein CASSLVGRADYGYTF.

Concerning this clone itself: The junction departs from germline at one end; a sequencing error may be responsible. This sequence joins TRBV3-1 (or the pseudogene TRBV3-2) and TRBJ2-3; 9 bases are shared with TRBD2. The CDR3 length is 13 residues. The germline CDR1 and CDR2 sequences are LGHDT and YNNKEL (reference sequence). CDR3 DNA sequence: TGTGCCAGCACCCCTCAGGCCGGGACTAGCTTACATTTT. Encoded protein: CASTPQAGTSLHF.

The genes are TRBV10-3 and TRBJ1-2, with 8 bases that match TRBD1. The CDR3 is made up of 14 amino acids. Trimming took 6 bases from V and 3 from J; bases not matched to a gene: 6. From germline, CDR1 is ENHRY and CDR2 SYGVKD. The CDR3 region has the DNA TGTGCCATCAGAACAGGGGGAGGGGACTATGGCTACACCTTC. This sequence encodes CAIRTGGGDYGYTF.

The rearrangement links TRBV11-3 to TRBJ2-1, with 7 bases that match TRBD2. This CDR3 region has 16 residues. V dropped 2 bases and J dropped 5; count of bases not matched to a gene: 9. CDR1 is SGHNT and CDR2 is YENEEA in the germline V gene. The CDR3 is CASSLTAGRINNEQFF. The CDR3 region has the DNA TGTGCCAGCAGCTTAACAGCGGGGAGAATTAACAATGAGCAGTTCTTC.

The DNA of the CDR3 is TGTGCCAGCAGCGTAGAGCTGAATTGGGGGGAGCTGTTTTTT. It specifies CASSVELNWGELFF. The chain carries TRBV9 and TRBJ2-2; D is unresolved. The germline V gene has CDR1 SGDLS and CDR2 YYNGEE. V shed 0 bases and J shed 8 bases, with 11 bases lying between them. This CDR3 is 14 amino acids long.

The chain links TRBV6-5 to TRBJ2-7; D is possibly TRBD2 (6 bases). Per the germline V gene, CDR1 is MNHEY and CDR2 is SVGAGI. The V and J ends lost 3 bases and 7 bases respectively, with 22 bases between them. There are 16 residues in the CDR3. The CDR3 region is CASSYQLAPALGEQYF. The CDR3 DNA reads as TGTGCCAGCAGTTATCAGCTAGCGCCCGCCCTCGGAGAGCAGTACTTC.

The rearrangement links TRBV27 to TRBJ1-1; a possible D gene is TRBD1 (6 bases). CDR1 and CDR2 (germline): MNHEY, SMNVEV (reference sequence). CDR3 length: 16 amino acids. V was shortened by 6 bases and J by 4 bases, with 21 bases between the two germline ends. The CDR3 DNA sequence: TGTGCCAGCAGAAGAACCCAGGGACACCTGAGCACTGAAGCTTTCTTT. Protein product: CASRRTQGHLSTEAFF.

V and J are TRBV19 and TRBJ2-3; tentative D call: TRBD1 (5 bases). Germline CDR1 is LNHDA and CDR2 is SQIVND (reference sequence). The CDR3 totals 13 residues. The ends were cut back, 1 base at V and 6 bases at J, with 8 bases in the middle. CDR3 sequence: CASSIGKGDTQYF. The DNA for the CDR3 is TGTGCCAGTAGTATAGGCAAGGGGGATACGCAGTATTTT. Using reference TRBV19 and TRBJ2-3 for the parts outside the CDR3, the full variable domain is DGGITQSPKYLFRKEGQNVTLSCEQNLNHDAMYWYRQDPGQGLRLIYYSQIVNDFQKGDIAEGYSVSREKKESFPLTVTSAQKNPTAFYLCASSIGKGDTQYFGPGTRLTVL.

This chain uses TRBV7-8 with TRBJ1-1, with D maybe TRBD1 (5 bases). Trimming removed 1 base at V and 0 bases at J, with 12 bases between. Looked up from germline, CDR1 is SGHVS and CDR2 is FQNEAQ. This CDR3 region has 16 residues. The CDR3 nucleotides read TGTGCCAGCAGCTTAGATACAGGACGTATGAACACTGAAGCTTTCTTT. It is translated as CASSLDTGRMNTEAFF.

The CDR3 DNA sequence: TGTGCCAGCAGCTTAGGAGCGGGAGGGTTCTCCTACAATGAGCAGTTCTTC. Amino acid sequence: CASSLGAGGFSYNEQFF. V is TRBV11-2 and J is TRBJ2-1, with 10 bases lining up with TRBD2. The junction had 3 bases not matched to a gene; V was cut back by 1 base and J by 0 bases. Germline-derived CDR1 and CDR2 are SGHAT and FQNNGV. This CDR3 spans 17 amino acids.

This clone was counted a few times. The V call is TRBV29-1, the J call TRBJ1-3; TRBD1 might be the D (5 bases). There are 14 residues in the CDR3. V lost 3 bases and J 0 bases, leaving 9 bases between the germline ends. CDR1 SQVTM and CDR2 ANQGSEA come from the germline V gene. CDR3 DNA sequence: TGCAGCGTTGAGGTCGACAGCTCTGGAAACACCATATATTTT. Its translation is CSVEVDSSGNTIYF.